The clone carrying this TCR beta chain has a count of ten or more. Time point denoted: newly diagnosed GD, antithyroid drugs for less than 3 months. The TCR library was made from RNA that had been extracted from PBMCs in TRIzol. CDR1 is SGHRS and CDR2 is YFSETQ in the germline V gene. V was pared by 3 bases and J by 1 base, with 13 bases between. The CDR3 length is 15 residues. This record belongs to a study of regulatory T cells in long-lasting Graves disease. With iRepertoire HTBI primers and Arm-PCR of CDR3 regions, TCR beta libraries were built. TCRdb itself ran the multiplex PCR reads through MiXCR, one entry per CDR3 protein. The sample records around 420,000 distinct CDR3 sequences, approximately 15% being singletons. These data were likewise used in another study, on T cells in Graves' hyperthyroidism and ophthalmopathy. That publication notes: During a first-round RT-PCR of the TCR CDR3, the HTBI primer set was used. Ophthalmopathy got predicted by the model a median about 6.7 months before its onset.

The chain has TRBV5-1 and TRBJ1-1; possible D gene TRBD1, 6 bases. Material: peripheral blood mononuclear cells (PBMCs), obtained at new diagnosis, from a patient treated with antithyroid drugs. The source of this sequence is a woman between 35 and 50 years old with Graves disease. In nucleotides, the CDR3 is TGCGCCAGCAGCTGGGGGCCCGTGGGGAACACTGAAGCTTTCTTT. The encoded protein is CASSWGPVGNTEAFF.